What follows are 2 T cell receptor beta chains derived from one specimen sequenced in a study of blood T cells in healthy people across ages. The second PCR ran about 6 to 12 cycles with a sample-barcoded 5' primer and J-beta primers. TCRdb re-derived calls from the 5' RACE reads in MiXCR, one entry per CDR3 protein. The sample consists of about a million distinct CDR3 sequences, about 48% of them appearing once. Sequenced: blood. The source is a man aged 25 to 40 in good health.

The chain is built from TRBV15 and TRBJ1-1; 7 nucleotides line up with TRBD1. Germline CDR1 reads LNHNV; CDR2 reads YYDKDF (reference sequence). V lost 2 bases and J lost 6; bases outside the gene matches: 6. This CDR3 has 14 residues. CDR3 in amino acids: CATSRSRGTSEAFF. CDR3 bases: TGTGCCACCAGCAGATCCAGGGGGACATCTGAAGCTTTCTTT.

This clonotype was recorded many times. The CDR3 bases are TGTGCCATAGGACAGTCCGCGACAAACCAAGAGACCCAGTACTTC. As protein: CAIGQSATNQETQYF. The V call is TRBV10-3, the J call TRBJ2-5; D might be TRBD1 (6 bases). The CDR3 is 15 amino acids. Trimming shortened V by 9 bases and J by 0 bases, and 17 bases separated the two germline ends. Germline values: CDR1 ENHRY, CDR2 SYGVKD.